This record looks at one TCR beta chain sequence and its context. Qualities for individual bases were not recorded, and no much larger clone is one base off. This sample's treatment or condition label indicates: live attenuated yellow fever vaccine strain. PBMCs were isolated from peripheral blood using a standard Ficoll-Paque protocol. For sorted memory subsets, RNA extraction was done with the RNeasy Micro Kit. The source of the sample is a study of T cells after yellow fever vaccination (dated by TCRdb to the late 2010s). The study in broad terms: Memory subsets (EM, EMRA, CM and Tscm) were sorted on a BD FACS Aria III using CD3, CD45RA, CCR7 and CD95 staining. The SMART-Seq v4 Ultra Low Input RNA kit was used to prepare libraries from fractions with low cell numbers. To follow T-cell clones before and after both primary and booster YFV17D yellow fever vaccination, bulk TCR alpha and beta repertoires underwent longitudinal sequencing. Two healthy male donors made up the cohort, one aged 18 to 30 years and the other aged 30 to 40 years. Bulk PBMC replicates and cell subsets were isolated from blood drawn at multiple timepoints before and after both primary and secondary immunization. Sorting of memory subsets took place on days 0, 15 and 45 and at 18 months after primary vaccination, as well as on days 0, 15 and 45 after the 30-year booster.

The CDR3 runs 15 amino acids, cysteine and phenylalanine included. The entry retains the CDR3 DNA only, 45 bases that are in frame from base 1. V lost 1 base and J lost 0 bases; the stretch between them is 10 bases long. From the germline V gene, CDR1 is SGHRS and CDR2 is YFSETQ. TCR cDNA was made using 5'RACE template switching, a step that added a universal primer site and unique molecular identifiers. cDNA synthesis was primed from both the TCR alpha and TCR beta constant segments. Two PCR steps were used to amplify libraries, with sample barcodes and sequencing adapters being added in the second step. Sequencing of the libraries was done on either Illumina HiSeq 2500 (2x100 bp) or NovaSeq (2x150 bp). The study's processing was this. Demultiplexing of reads and collapsing into UMI consensus sequences were performed with MIGEC, and V(D)J alignment was carried out with MiXCR. Vaccine-responding clonotypes were identified with edgeR using replicate PBMC samples, with FDR below 0.01 and a log2 fold change above 5 up to day 15 being required. CD4 or CD8 identity was assigned to each bulk clonotype according to whether the clonotype was present at higher abundance in the sequenced CD4 repertoire or the sequenced CD8 repertoire. To estimate how each clone was distributed across memory phenotypes, clonotype frequencies in memory subsets were weighted by FACS-sorted cell numbers. The public reads were reanalyzed by TCRdb: fastp trimming at Q25, MiXCR alignment, in-frame beta chains only. Records with the same CDR3 protein are collapsed into one entry carrying the most frequent genes and DNA. Clone size and V and J calls follow TCRdb, not the original study. Counted in this sample were more than 30,000 distinct CDR3 sequences; 6.5% to 8% of them appeared once. The ten largest clones take up about 20% of the sample.

General conclusions and limits of the study: After the booster, most clones that had expanded after primary vaccination were detected again (nearly 98% of CD4 and around 88% of CD8), suggesting broad maintenance of memory. Because only a couple of donors were included in the study, the extent to which the findings can be generalized is limited. A small fraction of clonotypes appeared in both the CD4 and CD8 compartments, likely as a result of convergent recombination. Compared with the primary T-cell response, the secondary T-cell response was faster but weaker, reaching its peak on day 5 rather than on day 15. Because abundant contaminating clonotypes from the bulk population could be contained in FACS-sorted repertoires, computational filtering was required. In the sorted memory subsets on day 0, nearly all vaccine-responding clonotypes were below the level of detection.

The clonotype comes from a man between 18 and 29 years old who received the YFV17D yellow fever vaccine. The chain is assembled from TRBV5-1 and TRBJ1-1; a confident D gene designation cannot be given. The specimen was PBMCs, either bulk or a sorted T-cell subset (CD4+, CD8+, memory, or dextramer-sorted; not recorded which), collected on the day of the first yellow fever vaccination. In nucleotide form, the sequence is TGCGCCAGCAGCTTGTGGAACAGACTGAACACTGAAGCTTTCTTT. This gives the protein CASSLWNRLNTEAFF.